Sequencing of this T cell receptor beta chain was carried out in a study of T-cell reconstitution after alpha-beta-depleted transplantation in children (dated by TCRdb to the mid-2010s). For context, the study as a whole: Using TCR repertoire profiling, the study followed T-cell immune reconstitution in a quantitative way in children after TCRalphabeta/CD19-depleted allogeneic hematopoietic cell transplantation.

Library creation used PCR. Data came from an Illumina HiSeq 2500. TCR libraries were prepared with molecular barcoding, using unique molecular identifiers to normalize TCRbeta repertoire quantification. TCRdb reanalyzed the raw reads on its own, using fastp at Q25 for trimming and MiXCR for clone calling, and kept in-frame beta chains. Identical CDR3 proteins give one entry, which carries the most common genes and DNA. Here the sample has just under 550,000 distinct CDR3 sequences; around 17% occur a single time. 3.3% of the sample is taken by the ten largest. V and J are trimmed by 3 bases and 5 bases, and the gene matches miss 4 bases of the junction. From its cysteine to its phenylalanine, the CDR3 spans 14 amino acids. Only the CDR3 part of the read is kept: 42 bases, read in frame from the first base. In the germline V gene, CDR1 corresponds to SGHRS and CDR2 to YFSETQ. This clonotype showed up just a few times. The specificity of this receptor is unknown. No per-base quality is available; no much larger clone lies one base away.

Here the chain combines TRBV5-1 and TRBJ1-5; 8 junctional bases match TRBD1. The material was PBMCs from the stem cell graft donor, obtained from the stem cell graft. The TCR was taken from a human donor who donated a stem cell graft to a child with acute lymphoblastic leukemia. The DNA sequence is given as TGCGCCAGCAGCTGGGGGGGACAGGATCAGCCCCAGCATTTT. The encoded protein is CASSWGGQDQPQHF.